This TCR beta chain was recovered during a study of blood T cell repertoires in COVID-19. Living in 24 US areas, the participants were between about 18 and 100 years of age. The V gene's germline CDR1 is SQVTM and CDR2 ANQGSEA. Trimming pared 4 bases from V and 2 bases from J, leaving 4 bases between. The CDR3 extends over 11 amino acids. Authors' methods: Reference gene primer amplification gave estimated nucleated cell counts. TCRdb keeps only in-frame clones here, not all; method: immunoSEQ multiplex PCR. V, J and clone size derive from that table, while D and trimming were established from the DNA sequence. The data show roughly 250,000 clones, around 87% seen once.

The clonotype comes from a woman in her fifties or sixties who had recovered from COVID-19. The rearrangement joins TRBV29-1 to TRBJ2-3; no reliable D call. The sequenced sample was PBMCs or T cells enriched from blood (not recorded which). The CDR3 loop reads CSVAITDTQYF. The CDR3 DNA reads as TGCAGCGTTGCTATCACAGATACGCAGTATTTT.